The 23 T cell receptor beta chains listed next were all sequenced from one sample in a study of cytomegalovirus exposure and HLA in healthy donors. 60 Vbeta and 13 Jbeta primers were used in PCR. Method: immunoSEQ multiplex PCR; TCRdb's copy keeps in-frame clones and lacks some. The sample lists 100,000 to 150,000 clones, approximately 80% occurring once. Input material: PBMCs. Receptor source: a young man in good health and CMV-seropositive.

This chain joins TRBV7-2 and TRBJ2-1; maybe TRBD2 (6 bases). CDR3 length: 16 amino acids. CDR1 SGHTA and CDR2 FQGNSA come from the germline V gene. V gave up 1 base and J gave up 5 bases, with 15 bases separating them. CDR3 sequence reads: CASSLDAGRNHNEQFF. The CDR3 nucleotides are TGTGCCAGCAGCTTAGATGCGGGGCGCAACCACAATGAGCAGTTCTTC.

CDR3 in amino acids: CASTPGGRARAQETQYF. The DNA for the CDR3 is TGTGCCAGCACCCCGGGGGGTAGGGCGAGGGCCCAAGAGACCCAGTACTTC. The genes are TRBV2 and TRBJ2-5; 7 bases line up with TRBD2. The CDR3 totals 17 residues. V was pared by 7 bases and J by 1 base, with 15 bases of the junction left unmatched. Germline V gene sequence: CDR1 SNHLY, CDR2 FYNNEI. Combining the CDR3 with reference TRBV2 and TRBJ2-5 gives the whole variable domain EPEVTQTPSHQVTQMGQEVILRCVPISNHLYFYWYRQILGQKVEFLVSFYNNEISEKSEIFDDQFSVERPDGSNFTLKIRSTKLEDSAMYFCASTPGGRARAQETQYFGPGTRLLVL.

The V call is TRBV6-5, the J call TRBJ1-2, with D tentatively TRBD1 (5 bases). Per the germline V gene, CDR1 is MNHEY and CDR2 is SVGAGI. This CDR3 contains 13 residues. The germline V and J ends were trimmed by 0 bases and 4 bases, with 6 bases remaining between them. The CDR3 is CASSYSDSYGYTF. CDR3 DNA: TGTGCCAGCAGTTACTCCGACAGCTATGGCTACACCTTC.

As DNA, the CDR3 is TGTGCCTGGGGTTACGAGGTGCAGTACTTC. Translating gives CAWGYEVQYF. V and J are TRBV30 and TRBJ2-7; D not certain. V lost 5 bases, J lost 9 bases, and 11 bases lay in between. This CDR3 contains 10 residues. Germline CDR1 is GTSNPN and CDR2 is SVGIG (reference sequence). Drawing the rest from reference TRBV30 and TRBJ2-7, the complete variable domain is SQTIHQWPATLVQPVGSPLSLECTVEGTSNPNLYWYRQAAGRGLQLLFYSVGIGQISSEVPQNLSASRPQDRQFILSSKKLLLSDSGFYLCAWGYEVQYFGPGTRLTVT.

The CDR3 DNA follows: TGTGCCAGTCAGGGAAGAGCCTACAATGAGCAGTTCTTC. Translating gives CASQGRAYNEQFF. The rearrangement joins TRBV28 to TRBJ2-1, with a weak D call TRBD1 (5 bases). This CDR3 comprises 13 residues. Between the trimmed V and J ends, which lost 9 bases and 2 bases, there was a span of 11 bases. Germline V lookup: CDR1 MDHEN, CDR2 SYDVKM.

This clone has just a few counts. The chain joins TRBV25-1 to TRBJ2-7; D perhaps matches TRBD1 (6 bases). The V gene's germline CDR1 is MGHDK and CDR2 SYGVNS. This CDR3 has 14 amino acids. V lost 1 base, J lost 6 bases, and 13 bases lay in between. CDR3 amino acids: CASSEFRTESEQYF. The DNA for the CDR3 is TGTGCCAGCAGTGAATTTCGGACAGAGTCCGAGCAGTACTTC.

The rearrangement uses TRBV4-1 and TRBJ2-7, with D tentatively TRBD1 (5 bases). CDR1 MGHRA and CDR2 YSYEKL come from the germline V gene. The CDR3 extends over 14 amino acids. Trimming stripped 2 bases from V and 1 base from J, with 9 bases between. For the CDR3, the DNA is TGCGCCAGCAGCCAAACTGACAGTTCCTACGAGCAGTACTTC. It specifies CASSQTDSSYEQYF.

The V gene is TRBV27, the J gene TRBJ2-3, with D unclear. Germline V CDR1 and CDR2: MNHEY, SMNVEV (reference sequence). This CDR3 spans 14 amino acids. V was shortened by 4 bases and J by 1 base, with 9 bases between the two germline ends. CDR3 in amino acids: CASSSLGGTDTQYF. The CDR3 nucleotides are TGTGCCAGCAGTTCCCTAGGCGGCACAGATACGCAGTATTTT.

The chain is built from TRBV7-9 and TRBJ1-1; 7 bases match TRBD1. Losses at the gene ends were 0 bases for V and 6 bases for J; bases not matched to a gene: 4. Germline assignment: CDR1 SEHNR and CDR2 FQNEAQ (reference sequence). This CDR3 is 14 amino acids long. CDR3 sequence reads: CASSLAQGQAEAFF. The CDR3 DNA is TGTGCCAGCAGCTTAGCGCAAGGACAGGCTGAAGCTTTCTTT.

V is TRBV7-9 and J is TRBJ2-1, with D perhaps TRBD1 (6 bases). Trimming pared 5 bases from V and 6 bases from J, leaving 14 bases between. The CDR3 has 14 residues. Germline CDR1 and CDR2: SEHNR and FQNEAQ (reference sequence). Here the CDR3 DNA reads TGTGCCAGCAGCCCTCCAGGGGAAGTCAATGAGCAGTTCTTC. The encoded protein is CASSPPGEVNEQFF.

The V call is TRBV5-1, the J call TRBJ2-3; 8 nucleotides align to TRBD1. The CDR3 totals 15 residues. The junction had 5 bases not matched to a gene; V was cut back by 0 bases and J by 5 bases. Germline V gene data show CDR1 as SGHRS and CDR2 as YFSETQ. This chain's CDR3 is CASSLAVRGLDTQYF. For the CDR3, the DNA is TGCGCCAGCAGCTTGGCTGTCAGGGGGCTAGATACGCAGTATTTT.

This CDR3 reads CASSSSRVTDTQYF. CDR3 nucleotides: TGTGCCAGCAGTTCTTCCAGGGTTACAGATACGCAGTATTTT. The rearrangement joins TRBV7-2 to TRBJ2-3; the D gene is possibly TRBD1 (5 bases). CDR1 is SGHTA, CDR2 FQGNSA, per germline. The CDR3 loop spans 14 amino acids. Trimming took 6 bases from V and 3 from J, leaving 13 bases between them.

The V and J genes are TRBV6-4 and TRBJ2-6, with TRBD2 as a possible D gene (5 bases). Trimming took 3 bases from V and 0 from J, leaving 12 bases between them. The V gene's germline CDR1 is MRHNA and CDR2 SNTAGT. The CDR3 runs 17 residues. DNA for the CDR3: TGTGCCAGCAGTGAGGAGGATTCTAGCTCTGGGGCCAACGTCCTGACTTTC. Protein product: CASSEEDSSSGANVLTF.

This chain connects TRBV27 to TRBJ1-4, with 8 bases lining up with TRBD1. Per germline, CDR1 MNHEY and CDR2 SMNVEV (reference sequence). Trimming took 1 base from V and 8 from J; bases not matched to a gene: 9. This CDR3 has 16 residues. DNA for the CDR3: TGTGCCAGCAGTTTATGGGCAGGGGGCGGAGGGGAAAAACTGTTTTTT. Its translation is CASSLWAGGGGEKLFF.

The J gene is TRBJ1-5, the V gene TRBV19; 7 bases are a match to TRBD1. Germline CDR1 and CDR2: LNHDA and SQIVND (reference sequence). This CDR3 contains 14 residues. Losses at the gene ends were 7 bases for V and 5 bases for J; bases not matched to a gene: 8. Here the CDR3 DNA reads TGTGCCAGTAAGATTACAGGGGTACATCAGCCCCAGCATTTT. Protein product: CASKITGVHQPQHF.

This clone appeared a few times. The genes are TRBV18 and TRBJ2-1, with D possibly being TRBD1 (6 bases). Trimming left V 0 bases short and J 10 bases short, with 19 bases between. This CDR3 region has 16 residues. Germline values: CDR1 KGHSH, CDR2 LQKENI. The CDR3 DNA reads TGTGCCAGCTCACCACCGGGGGCGGGCAGCAGGTTGGAGCAGTTCTTC. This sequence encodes CASSPPGAGSRLEQFF.

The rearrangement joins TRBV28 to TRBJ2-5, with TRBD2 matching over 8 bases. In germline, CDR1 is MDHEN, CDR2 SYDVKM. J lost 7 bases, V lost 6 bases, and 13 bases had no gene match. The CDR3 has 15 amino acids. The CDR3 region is CASSRETSVLGTQYF. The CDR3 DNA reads TGTGCCAGCAGCCGAGAGACTAGCGTGCTTGGGACCCAGTACTTC.

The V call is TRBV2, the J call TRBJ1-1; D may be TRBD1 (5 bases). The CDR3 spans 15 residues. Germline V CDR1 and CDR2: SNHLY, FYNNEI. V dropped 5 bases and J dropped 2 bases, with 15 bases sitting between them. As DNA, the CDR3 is TGTGCCAGCAGTCGAGCCCGGGACTCCAACACTGAAGCTTTCTTT. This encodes CASSRARDSNTEAFF.

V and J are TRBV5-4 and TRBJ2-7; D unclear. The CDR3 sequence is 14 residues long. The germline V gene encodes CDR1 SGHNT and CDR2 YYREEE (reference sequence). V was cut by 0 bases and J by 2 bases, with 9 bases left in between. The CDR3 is CASSLGPTPYEQYF. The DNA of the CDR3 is TGTGCCAGCAGCTTGGGCCCTACTCCCTACGAGCAGTACTTC.

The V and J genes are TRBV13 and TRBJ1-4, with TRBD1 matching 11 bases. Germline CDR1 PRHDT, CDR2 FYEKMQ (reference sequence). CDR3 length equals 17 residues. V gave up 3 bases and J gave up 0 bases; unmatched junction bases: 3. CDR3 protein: CASSLDRGPTTNEKLFF. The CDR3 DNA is TGTGCCAGCAGCTTGGACAGGGGGCCAACAACTAATGAAAAACTGTTTTTT. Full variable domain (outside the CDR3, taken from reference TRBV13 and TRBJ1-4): AAGVIQSPRHLIKEKRETATLKCYPIPRHDTVYWYQQGPGQDPQFLISFYEKMQSDKGSIPDRFSAQQFSDYHSELNMSSLELGDSALYFCASSLDRGPTTNEKLFFGSGTQLSVL.

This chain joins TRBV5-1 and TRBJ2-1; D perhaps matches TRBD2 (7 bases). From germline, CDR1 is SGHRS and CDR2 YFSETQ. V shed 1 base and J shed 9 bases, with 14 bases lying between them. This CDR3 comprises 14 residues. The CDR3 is CASSLSGGPGEQFF. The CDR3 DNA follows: TGCGCCAGCAGCTTGTCCGGGGGGCCCGGTGAGCAGTTCTTC.

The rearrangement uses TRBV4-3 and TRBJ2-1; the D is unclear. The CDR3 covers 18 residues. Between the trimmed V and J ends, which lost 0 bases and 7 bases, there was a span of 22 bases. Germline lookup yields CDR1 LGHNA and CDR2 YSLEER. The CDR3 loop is CASSQESARIGSGNEQFF. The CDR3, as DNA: TGCGCCAGCAGCCAAGAGAGTGCTCGCATCGGGTCTGGGAATGAGCAGTTCTTC.

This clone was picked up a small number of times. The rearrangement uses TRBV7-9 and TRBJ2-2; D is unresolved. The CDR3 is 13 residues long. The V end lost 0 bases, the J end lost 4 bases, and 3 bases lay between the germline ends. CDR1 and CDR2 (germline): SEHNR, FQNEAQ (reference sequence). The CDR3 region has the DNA TGTGCCAGCAGCTTAGCGGCCACCGGGGAGCTGTTTTTT. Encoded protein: CASSLAATGELFF.